These 16 T cell receptor beta chains were all obtained from the same sample, sequenced in a study of Graves' ophthalmopathy and Graves' hyperthyroidism. Amplified TCR beta CDR3 regions were obtained using RNA transcripts as template. HTBI-primed RT-PCR formed the first round, and a multiplex PCR formed the second. TCRdb re-called the multiplex PCR reads with MiXCR, one entry per CDR3 protein. The data hold approximately 1.2 million distinct CDR3 sequences, with 35% to 40% observed a single time. The specimen sequenced was peripheral blood or thyroid tissue (not recorded which). The origin of the receptors is an adult man with Graves' hyperthyroidism.

Ten or more counts support this clonotype. The rearrangement joins TRBV9 to TRBJ2-7, with 7 bases matching TRBD1. V trimming: 3 bases; J trimming: 3 bases; junction bases outside the gene matches: 6. CDR3 length: 14 amino acids. Germline V gene sequence: CDR1 SGDLS, CDR2 YYNGEE. As DNA, the CDR3 is TGTGCCAGCAGCGCCAGACAGGGTGACTACGAGCAGTACTTC. It codes for CASSARQGDYEQYF. The full variable domain, its missing parts supplied by reference TRBV9 and TRBJ2-7, is DSGVTQTPKHLITATGQRVTLRCSPRSGDLSVYWYQQSLDQGLQFLIQYYNGEERAKGNILERFSAQQFPDLHSELNLSSLELGDSALYFCASSARQGDYEQYFGPGTRLTVT.

This clonotype was observed many times. The gene calls are TRBV7-2 and TRBJ2-7; 12 nucleotides match TRBD1. The CDR3 extends over 16 amino acids. From germline, CDR1 is SGHTA and CDR2 FQGNSA. V shed 5 bases and J 4 bases; nucleotides not matched to a gene: 9. This chain's CDR3 is CASSNPPGQGAYEQYF. In DNA form, the CDR3 reads TGTGCCAGCAGCAACCCACCGGGACAGGGGGCTTACGAGCAGTACTTC.

This clonotype showed up many times. The J gene is TRBJ1-2, the V gene TRBV7-2; D is undetermined. V lost 7 bases and J lost 4, with 13 bases in between. There are 13 residues in the CDR3. CDR1 and CDR2 from the germline V gene are SGHTA and FQGNSA. The CDR3 DNA reads as TGTGCCAGCACCCCCGCAGGTTTCTATGGCTACACCTTC. Translating it yields CASTPAGFYGYTF.

This clonotype was seen more than once but under ten times. The genes are TRBV20-1 and TRBJ1-6; the match to TRBD1 covers 9 bases. CDR3 length equals 14 residues. V lost 4 bases and J lost 14; bases outside the gene matches: 12. Per germline, CDR1 DFQATT and CDR2 SNEGSKA (reference sequence). The CDR3: CSATAGQGDRALHF. The CDR3 nucleotides are TGCAGTGCTACTGCGGGACAGGGAGATCGGGCCCTCCACTTT.

The chain employs TRBV20-1 and TRBJ2-7; D is uncertain. Per the germline V gene, CDR1 is DFQATT and CDR2 is SNEGSKA (reference sequence). This CDR3 is 14 amino acids long. V was clipped by 6 bases and J by 6 bases, with 21 bases between them. The CDR3 here is CSASSPRTVSEQYF. The CDR3 DNA reads TGCAGTGCCAGTAGTCCGCGCACAGTCTCCGAGCAGTACTTC.

There are a few counts of this clonotype. CDR3 sequence reads: CASISSSGVNTGELFF. The CDR3 DNA sequence: TGTGCCAGTATCTCCAGTAGCGGAGTCAACACCGGGGAGCTGTTTTTT. This rearrangement joins TRBV19 to TRBJ2-2; D may be TRBD2 (6 bases). The CDR3 covers 16 residues. The germline gives CDR1 LNHDA, CDR2 SQIVND (reference sequence). The V end lost 7 bases, the J end lost 2 bases, and 17 bases lay between the germline ends.

This clonotype was counted ten times or more. This sequence joins TRBV20-1 and TRBJ2-7; 10 bases line up with TRBD2. Germline lookup yields CDR1 DFQATT and CDR2 SNEGSKA (reference sequence). The CDR3 loop spans 13 amino acids. The junction had 6 bases not matched to a gene; V was cut back by 6 bases and J by 4 bases. As DNA, the CDR3 is TGCAGTGCCGAGAGTAGCGGGGGGTACGAGCAGTACTTC. It encodes CSAESSGGYEQYF.

This clonotype appeared many times. CDR3 loop: CASTRDSPGNQPQHF. In DNA form, the CDR3 reads TGTGCCAGCACCCGGGACTCCCCGGGGAATCAGCCCCAGCATTTT. This chain connects TRBV2 to TRBJ1-5; maybe TRBD1 (5 bases). Germline V lookup: CDR1 SNHLY, CDR2 FYNNEI. This CDR3 is built from 15 residues. V was trimmed by 7 bases and J by 4 bases, leaving 17 bases between them.

This clonotype was found many times. This chain uses TRBV19 with TRBJ1-1; D remains ambiguous. This CDR3 comprises 12 residues. V was cut by 3 bases and J by 6 bases, with 8 bases left in between. Germline V gene data show CDR1 as LNHDA and CDR2 as SQIVND (reference sequence). CDR3 bases: TGTGCCAGTAGTATCGTCGGGGCTGAAGCTTTCTTT. Translation gives CASSIVGAEAFF. Together with reference TRBV19 and TRBJ1-1, the CDR3 gives the full variable domain: DGGITQSPKYLFRKEGQNVTLSCEQNLNHDAMYWYRQDPGQGLRLIYYSQIVNDFQKGDIAEGYSVSREKKESFPLTVTSAQKNPTAFYLCASSIVGAEAFFGQGTRLTVV.

This clonotype was observed at least ten times. The J gene is TRBJ2-7, the V gene TRBV25-1, with D unresolved. V dropped 5 bases and J dropped 6 bases, with 14 bases sitting between them. The CDR3 contains 13 residues. Germline-derived CDR1 and CDR2 are MGHDK and SYGVNS. CDR3 in DNA: TGTGCCAGCAGTACCCCGAACAATGGCGAGCAGTACTTC. This encodes CASSTPNNGEQYF.

This clonotype was observed at least ten times. The chain has TRBV6-5 and TRBJ1-1; D call uncertain. V was cut by 7 bases and J by 4 bases, with 13 bases left in between. The CDR3 is made up of 13 amino acids. Germline lookup yields CDR1 MNHEY and CDR2 SVGAGI. The CDR3 nucleotides are TGTGCCAGCACGGCGGGAGGATCCACTGAAGCTTTCTTT. This encodes CASTAGGSTEAFF.

Of note for this clonotype: A junction end diverges from the germline sequence, so it may reflect a read error. The chain combines TRBV20-1 with TRBJ1-2, with 8 bases that match TRBD1. CDR1 is DFQATT and CDR2 is SNEGSKA in the germline V gene (reference sequence). CDR3 length: 15 amino acids. CDR3 DNA: TGCAGTGCTAGAACACCAGGGGGCGTATTGTACGGCTGCACCTTC. This sequence encodes CSARTPGGVLYGCTF.

This clonotype has more than one count but fewer than ten. The CDR3 here is CASSSPQEYEQYF. As DNA, the CDR3 is TGTGCCAGCAGCTCGCCCCAGGAATACGAGCAGTACTTC. The rearrangement links TRBV7-9 to TRBJ2-7; D not certain. The CDR3 length is 13 residues. Germline assignment: CDR1 SEHNR and CDR2 FQNEAQ (reference sequence). Between the trimmed V and J ends, which lost 4 bases and 4 bases, there was a span of 11 bases.

Only a few counts were recorded for this clonotype. Since a much larger clone is just one base distant, this may be a read error. The rearrangement joins TRBV5-1 to TRBJ1-2, with D possibly being TRBD1 (5 bases). CDR1 and CDR2 from the germline V gene are SGHRS and YFSETQ. V lost 4 bases to trimming and J lost 5 bases, with 15 bases between them. The CDR3 consists of 14 residues. The DNA for the CDR3 is TGCGCCAGCAGCAGCGGGACGGAAATTTATGGCTACACCTTC. As protein: CASSSGTEIYGYTF.

This clonotype was seen only a few times. The V call is TRBV5-6, the J call TRBJ2-3; no clear D. V was trimmed by 5 bases and J by 5 bases, leaving 6 bases between them. This CDR3 comprises 11 residues. The germline CDR1 and CDR2 sequences are SGHDT and YYEEEE. The CDR3 nucleotides read TGTGCCAGCAGGCGATTAGATACGCAGTATTTT. It is translated as CASRRLDTQYF.

This clonotype was observed at least ten times. The chain has TRBV7-2 and TRBJ1-3; 7 nucleotides agree with TRBD1. The V gene's germline CDR1 is SGHTA and CDR2 FQGNSA. J lost 0 bases, V lost 4 bases, and 6 bases had no gene match. The CDR3 length is 16 residues. The CDR3 sequence is CASSSLQGYSGNTIYF. The CDR3 DNA reads as TGTGCCAGCAGCTCATTACAGGGGTACTCTGGAAACACCATATATTTT. Based on the CDR3 plus reference TRBV7-2 and TRBJ1-3, the full variable domain is GAGVSQSPSNKVTEKGKDVELRCDPISGHTALYWYRQSLGQGLEFLIYFQGNSAPDKSGLPSDRFSAERTGGSVSTLTIQRTQQEDSAVYLCASSSLQGYSGNTIYFGEGSWLTVV.